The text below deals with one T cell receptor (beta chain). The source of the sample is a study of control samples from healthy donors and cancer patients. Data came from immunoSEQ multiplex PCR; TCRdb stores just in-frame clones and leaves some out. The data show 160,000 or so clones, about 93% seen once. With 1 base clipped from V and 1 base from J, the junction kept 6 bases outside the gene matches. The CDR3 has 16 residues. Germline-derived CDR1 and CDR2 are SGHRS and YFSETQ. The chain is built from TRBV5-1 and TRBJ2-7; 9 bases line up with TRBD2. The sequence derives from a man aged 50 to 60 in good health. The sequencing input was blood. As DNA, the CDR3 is TGCGCCAGCAGCTTGATTTCCCTAGCGGGATCCTACGAGCAGTACTTC. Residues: CASSLISLAGSYEQYF.